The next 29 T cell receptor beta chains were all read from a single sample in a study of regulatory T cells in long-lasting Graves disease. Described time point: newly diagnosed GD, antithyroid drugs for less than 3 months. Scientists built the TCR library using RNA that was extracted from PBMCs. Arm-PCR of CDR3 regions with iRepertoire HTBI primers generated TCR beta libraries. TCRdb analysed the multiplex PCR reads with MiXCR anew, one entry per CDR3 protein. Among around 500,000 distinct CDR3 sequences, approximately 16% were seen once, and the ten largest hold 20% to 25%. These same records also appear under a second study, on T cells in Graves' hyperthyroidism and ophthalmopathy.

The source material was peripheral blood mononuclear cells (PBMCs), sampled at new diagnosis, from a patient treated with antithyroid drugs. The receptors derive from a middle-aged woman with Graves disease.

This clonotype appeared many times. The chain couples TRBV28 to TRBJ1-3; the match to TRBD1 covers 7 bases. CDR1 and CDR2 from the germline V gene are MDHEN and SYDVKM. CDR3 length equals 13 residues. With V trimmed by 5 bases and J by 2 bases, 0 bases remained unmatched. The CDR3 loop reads CASSTGAGNTIYF. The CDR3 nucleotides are TGTGCCAGCAGTACAGGGGCTGGAAACACCATATATTTT.

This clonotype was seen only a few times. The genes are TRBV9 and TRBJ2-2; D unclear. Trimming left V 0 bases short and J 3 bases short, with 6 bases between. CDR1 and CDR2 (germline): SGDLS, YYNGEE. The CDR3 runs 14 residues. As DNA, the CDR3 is TGTGCCAGCAGCGTAGATGGGGACACCGGGGAGCTGTTTTTT. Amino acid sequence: CASSVDGDTGELFF.

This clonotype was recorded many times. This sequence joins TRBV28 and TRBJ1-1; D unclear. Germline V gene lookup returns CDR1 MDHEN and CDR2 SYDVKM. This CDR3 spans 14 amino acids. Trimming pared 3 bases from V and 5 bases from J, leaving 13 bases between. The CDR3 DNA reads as TGTGCCAGCAGTTTTTCTGGGTCTTGGACTGAAGCTTTCTTT. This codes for CASSFSGSWTEAFF.

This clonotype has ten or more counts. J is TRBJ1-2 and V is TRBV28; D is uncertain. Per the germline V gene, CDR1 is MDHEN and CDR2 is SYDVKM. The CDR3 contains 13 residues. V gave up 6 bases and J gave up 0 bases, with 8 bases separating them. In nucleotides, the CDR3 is TGTGCCAGCAGCCTGACACCTAACTATGGCTACACCTTC. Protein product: CASSLTPNYGYTF.

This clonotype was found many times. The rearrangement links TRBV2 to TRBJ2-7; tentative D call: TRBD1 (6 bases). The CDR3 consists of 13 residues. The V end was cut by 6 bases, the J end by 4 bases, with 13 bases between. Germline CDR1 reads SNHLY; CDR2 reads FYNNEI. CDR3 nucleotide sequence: TGTGCCAGCAGATTAGGGGGTTGGTACGAGCAGTACTTC. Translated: CASRLGGWYEQYF.

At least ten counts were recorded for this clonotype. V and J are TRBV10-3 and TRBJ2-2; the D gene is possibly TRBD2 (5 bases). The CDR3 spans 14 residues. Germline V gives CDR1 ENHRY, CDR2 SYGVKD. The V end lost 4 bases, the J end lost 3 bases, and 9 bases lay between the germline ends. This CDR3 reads CAISVQRDTGELFF. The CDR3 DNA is TGTGCCATCAGTGTACAGAGGGACACCGGGGAGCTGTTTTTT.

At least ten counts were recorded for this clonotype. This chain's CDR3 is CASSPIPSSGNTIYF. The DNA of the CDR3 is TGTGCCAGCTCACCGATCCCCTCGTCTGGAAACACCATATATTTT. V is TRBV18 and J is TRBJ1-3, with D hard to call. Trimming removed 3 bases from V and 1 base from J, with 10 bases in between. The germline gives CDR1 KGHSH, CDR2 LQKENI. The CDR3 sequence is 15 residues long. Together with reference TRBV18 and TRBJ1-3, the CDR3 gives the full variable domain: NAGVMQNPRHLVRRRGQEARLRCSPMKGHSHVYWYRQLPEEGLKFMVYLQKENIIDESGMPKERFSAEFPKEGPSILRIQQVVRGDSAAYFCASSPIPSSGNTIYFGEGSWLTVV.

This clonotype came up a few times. CDR3 protein: CSVRTGGDTGELFF. The CDR3 DNA reads TGCAGCGTTCGGACAGGGGGCGACACCGGGGAGCTGTTTTTT. J is TRBJ2-2 and V is TRBV29-1; 11 nucleotides match TRBD1. The germline V gene has CDR1 SQVTM and CDR2 ANQGSEA. With 5 bases clipped from V and 3 bases from J, the junction kept 2 bases outside the gene matches. The CDR3 loop spans 14 amino acids.

DNA for the CDR3: TGTGCCAGCAGCTTACAAAGTCAGGGGATCGGCACAGATACGCAGTATTTT. Protein product: CASSLQSQGIGTDTQYF. The J gene is TRBJ2-3, the V gene TRBV7-9, with D tentatively TRBD1 (6 bases). The germline CDR1 and CDR2 sequences are SEHNR and FQNEAQ (reference sequence). CDR3 length equals 17 residues. V lost 2 bases to trimming and J lost 1 base, with 16 bases between them. Complete variable domain (other parts from reference TRBV7-9 and TRBJ2-3): DTGVSQNPRHKITKRGQNVTFRCDPISEHNRLYWYRQTLGQGPEFLTYFQNEAQLEKSRLLSDRFSAERPKGSFSTLEIQRTEQGDSAMYLCASSLQSQGIGTDTQYFGPGTRLTVL.

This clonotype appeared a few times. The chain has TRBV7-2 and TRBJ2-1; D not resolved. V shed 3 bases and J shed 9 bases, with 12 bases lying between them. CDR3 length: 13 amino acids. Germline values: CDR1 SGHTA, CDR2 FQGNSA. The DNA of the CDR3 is TGTGCCAGCAGCTTTTTTCCCGAGCGTGAGCAGTTCTTC. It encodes CASSFFPEREQFF.

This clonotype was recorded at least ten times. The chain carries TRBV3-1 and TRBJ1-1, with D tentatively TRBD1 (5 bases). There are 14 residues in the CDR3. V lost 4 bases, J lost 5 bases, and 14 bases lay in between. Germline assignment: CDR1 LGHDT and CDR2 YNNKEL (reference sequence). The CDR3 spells CASSLPGGVTEAFF. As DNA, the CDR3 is TGTGCCAGCAGCCTACCCGGGGGGGTAACTGAAGCTTTCTTT.

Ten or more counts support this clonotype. In nucleotides, the CDR3 is TGTGCCAGCAGCGACGGCGGTTGGACTGAAGCTTTCTTT. Residues: CASSDGGWTEAFF. The V call is TRBV12-3 or TRBV12-4, the J call TRBJ1-1; D is ambiguous. V lost 6 bases and J 5 bases, leaving 13 bases between the germline ends. CDR3 length: 13 amino acids.

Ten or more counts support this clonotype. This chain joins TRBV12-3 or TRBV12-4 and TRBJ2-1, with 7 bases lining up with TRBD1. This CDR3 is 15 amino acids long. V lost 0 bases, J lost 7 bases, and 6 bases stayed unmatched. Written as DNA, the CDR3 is TGTGCCAGCAGTTTAGCGGCGGACAGGTTTAATGAGCAGTTCTTC. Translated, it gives CASSLAADRFNEQFF.

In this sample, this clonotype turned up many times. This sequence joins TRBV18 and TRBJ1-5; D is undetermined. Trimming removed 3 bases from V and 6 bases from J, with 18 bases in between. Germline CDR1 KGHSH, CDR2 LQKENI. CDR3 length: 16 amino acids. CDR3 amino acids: CASSPVQHSPLQPQHF. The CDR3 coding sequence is TGTGCCAGCTCACCGGTACAGCACAGCCCCCTTCAGCCCCAGCATTTT.

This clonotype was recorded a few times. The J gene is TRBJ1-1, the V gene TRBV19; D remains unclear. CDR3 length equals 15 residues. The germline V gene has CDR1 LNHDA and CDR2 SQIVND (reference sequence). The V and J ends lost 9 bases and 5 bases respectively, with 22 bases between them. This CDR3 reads CASQLGINVYTEAFF. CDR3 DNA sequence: TGTGCCAGCCAGTTGGGGATCAACGTGTATACTGAAGCTTTCTTT.

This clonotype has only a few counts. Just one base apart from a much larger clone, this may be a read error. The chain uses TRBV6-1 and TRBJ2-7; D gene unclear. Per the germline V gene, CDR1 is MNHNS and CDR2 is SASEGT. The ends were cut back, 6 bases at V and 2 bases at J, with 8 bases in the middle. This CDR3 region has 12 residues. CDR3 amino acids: CASRQGTYEQYF. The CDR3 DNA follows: TGTGCCAGCAGACAAGGGACCTACGAGCAGTACTTC.

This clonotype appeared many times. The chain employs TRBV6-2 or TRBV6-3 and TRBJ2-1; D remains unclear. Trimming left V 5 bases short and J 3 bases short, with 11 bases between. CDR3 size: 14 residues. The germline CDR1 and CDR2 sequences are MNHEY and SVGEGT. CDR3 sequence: CASSLEERYNEQFF. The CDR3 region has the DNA TGTGCCAGCAGTCTGGAAGAGCGCTACAATGAGCAGTTCTTC.

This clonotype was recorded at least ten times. CDR3 protein: CASSQDKAGYSNQPQHF. In DNA form, the CDR3 reads TGTGCCAGCAGCCAAGACAAGGCGGGCTATAGCAATCAGCCCCAGCATTTT. V usage is TRBV3-1 and J usage is TRBJ1-5; D gene uncertain. V gave up 0 bases and J gave up 0 bases, with 12 bases separating them. From germline, CDR1 is LGHDT and CDR2 YNNKEL (reference sequence). CDR3 length: 17 residues.

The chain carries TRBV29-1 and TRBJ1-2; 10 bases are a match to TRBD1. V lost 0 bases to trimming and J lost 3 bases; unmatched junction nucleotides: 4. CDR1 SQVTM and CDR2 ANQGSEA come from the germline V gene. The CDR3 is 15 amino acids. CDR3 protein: CSVEDLTGGYYGYTF. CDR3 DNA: TGCAGCGTTGAAGATCTGACAGGGGGCTACTATGGCTACACCTTC.

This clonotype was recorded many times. The CDR3 region is CASRETGNTEAFF. The CDR3 DNA reads TGTGCCAGCAGGGAGACAGGGAACACTGAAGCTTTCTTT. The rearrangement joins TRBV12-3 or TRBV12-4 to TRBJ1-1, with D possibly being TRBD1 (6 bases). Trimming took off 6 bases at V and 1 base at J, with 9 bases between the two ends. This CDR3 comprises 13 residues.

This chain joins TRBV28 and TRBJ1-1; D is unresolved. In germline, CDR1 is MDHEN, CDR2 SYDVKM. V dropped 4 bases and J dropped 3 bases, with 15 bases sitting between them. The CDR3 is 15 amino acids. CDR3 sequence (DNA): TGTGCCAGCAGTTCGGTTTGGGGTCTGGACACTGAAGCTTTCTTT. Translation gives CASSSVWGLDTEAFF. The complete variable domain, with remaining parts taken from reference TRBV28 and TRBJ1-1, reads DVKVTQSSRYLVKRTGEKVFLECVQDMDHENMFWYRQDPGLGLRLIYFSYDVKMKEKGDIPEGYSVSREKKERFSLILESASTNQTSMYLCASSSVWGLDTEAFFGQGTRLTVV.

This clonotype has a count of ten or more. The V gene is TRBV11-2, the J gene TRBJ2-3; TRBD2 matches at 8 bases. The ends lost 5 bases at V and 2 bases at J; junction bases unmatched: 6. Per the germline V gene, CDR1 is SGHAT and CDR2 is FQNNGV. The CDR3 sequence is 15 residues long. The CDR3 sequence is CASSPTGGNTDTQYF. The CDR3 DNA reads TGTGCCAGCAGCCCCACGGGGGGGAACACAGATACGCAGTATTTT. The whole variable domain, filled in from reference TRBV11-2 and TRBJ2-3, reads EAGVAQSPRYKIIEKRQSVAFWCNPISGHATLYWYQQILGQGPKLLIQFQNNGVVDDSQLPKDRFSAERLKGVDSTLKIQPAKLEDSAVYLCASSPTGGNTDTQYFGPGTRLTVL.

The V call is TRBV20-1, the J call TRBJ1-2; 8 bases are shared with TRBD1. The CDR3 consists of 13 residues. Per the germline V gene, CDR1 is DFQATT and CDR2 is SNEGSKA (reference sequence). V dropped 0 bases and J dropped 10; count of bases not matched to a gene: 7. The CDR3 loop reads CSARETLDRAYTF. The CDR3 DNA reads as TGCAGTGCTAGAGAGACCCTGGACAGGGCCTACACCTTC.

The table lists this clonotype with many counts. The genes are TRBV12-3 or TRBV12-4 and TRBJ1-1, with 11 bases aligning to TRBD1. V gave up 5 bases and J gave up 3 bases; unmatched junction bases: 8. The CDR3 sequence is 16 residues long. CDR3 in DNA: TGTGCCAGCAGTCCGAGGGACAGGGGGTTGGACACTGAAGCTTTCTTT. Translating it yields CASSPRDRGLDTEAFF.

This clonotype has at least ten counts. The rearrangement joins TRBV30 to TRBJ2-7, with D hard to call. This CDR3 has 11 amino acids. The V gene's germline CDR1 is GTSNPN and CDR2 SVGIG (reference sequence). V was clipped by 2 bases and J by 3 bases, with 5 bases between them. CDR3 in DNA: TGTGCCTGGAGTCCACTCTACGAGCAGTACTTC. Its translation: CAWSPLYEQYF.

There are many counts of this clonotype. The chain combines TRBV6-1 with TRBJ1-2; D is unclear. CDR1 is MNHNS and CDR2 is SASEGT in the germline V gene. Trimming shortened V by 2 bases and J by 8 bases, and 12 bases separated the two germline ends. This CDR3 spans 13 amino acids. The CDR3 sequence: CASSEPPGLGYTF. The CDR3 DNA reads TGTGCCAGCAGTGAACCGCCAGGCCTGGGCTACACCTTC.

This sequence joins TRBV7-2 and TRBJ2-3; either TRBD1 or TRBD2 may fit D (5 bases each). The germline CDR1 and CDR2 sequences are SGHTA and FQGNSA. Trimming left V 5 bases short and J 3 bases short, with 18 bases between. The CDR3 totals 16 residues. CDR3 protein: CASSPSPRGTTDTQYF. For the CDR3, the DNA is TGTGCCAGCAGCCCAAGCCCCCGGGGCACAACAGATACGCAGTATTTT.

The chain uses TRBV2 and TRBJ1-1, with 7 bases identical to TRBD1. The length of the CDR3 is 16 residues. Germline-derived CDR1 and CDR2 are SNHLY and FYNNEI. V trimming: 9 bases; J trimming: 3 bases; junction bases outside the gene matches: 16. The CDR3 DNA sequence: TGTGCCAGTAGGCTAAGGGGGACAGATCAGGACACTGAAGCTTTCTTT. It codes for CASRLRGTDQDTEAFF.

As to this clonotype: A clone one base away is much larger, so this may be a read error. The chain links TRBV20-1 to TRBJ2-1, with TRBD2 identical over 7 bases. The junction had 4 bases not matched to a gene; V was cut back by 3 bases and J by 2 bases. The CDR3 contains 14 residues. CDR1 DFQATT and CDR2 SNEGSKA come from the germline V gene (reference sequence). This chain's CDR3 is CSARRAGAYNEQFF. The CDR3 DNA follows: TGCAGTGCTAGGAGGGCGGGGGCCTACAATGAGCAGTTCTTC.